This record looks at one T cell receptor (beta chain) sequence and its context. The age range of participants was about 18 to 95 years, with residence in around 22 US areas. Cohorts were assigned according to the clinical history that participants reported. The CDR3 has 15 residues. Looked up from germline, CDR1 is SGHTA and CDR2 is FQGNSA. Unmatched junction bases numbered 5, after V lost 0 bases and J lost 4 bases. This specimen comes from a study of blood T cell repertoires in COVID-19. Background on the study: There were acute and convalescent COVID-19 samples, and they came from the United States, Italy and Spain.

TCRdb keeps only in-frame clones here, not all; method: immunoSEQ multiplex PCR. Seen here are a few hundred thousand clones, just under 90% observed once, and the top ten hold about 10%. This receptor was taken from a woman aged 50 to 60 who had recovered from COVID-19. The sample was PBMCs or T cells enriched from blood (not recorded which). The chain is built from TRBV7-2 and TRBJ1-2, with 7 bases matching TRBD1. For the CDR3, the DNA is TGTGCCAGCAGCTTAGCGCAGAACAGGGGCTATGGCTACACCTTC. Translating it yields CASSLAQNRGYGYTF.